One sample yielded the 20 T cell receptor beta chains listed below, sequenced in a study of T cell responses to AZD1222 COVID-19 vaccine. Clones were sequenced by immunoSEQ multiplex PCR, and TCRdb holds only the in-frame ones, with some missing. The table lists about 83,000 clones, 80% to 90% of them singletons. The sample consisted of peripheral blood, taken 28 days after the second AZD1222 dose. These receptors came from an adult who received the AZD1222 COVID-19 vaccine.

This rearrangement joins TRBV5-8 to TRBJ2-1; 13 bases match TRBD2. The CDR3 is 17 residues long. Per germline, CDR1 SGHTS and CDR2 YDEGEE. V was pared by 3 bases and J by 7 bases, with 10 bases of the junction left unmatched. The CDR3 loop reads CASSWLFGTSGINEQFF. CDR3 bases: TGTGCCAGCAGCTGGCTATTTGGGACTAGCGGGATAAATGAGCAGTTCTTC.

The rearrangement joins TRBV5-1 to TRBJ2-5, with 9 bases fitting TRBD1. The length of the CDR3 is 16 residues. Germline assignment: CDR1 SGHRS and CDR2 YFSETQ. V lost 4 bases, J lost 5 bases, and 12 bases stayed unmatched. CDR3 in amino acids: CASSGSGTGPAETQYF. The CDR3 coding sequence is TGCGCCAGCAGCGGCTCCGGGACAGGGCCCGCCGAGACCCAGTACTTC.

The chain recombines TRBV12-3 or TRBV12-4 with TRBJ1-2; tentatively, D is TRBD1 (5 bases). V was clipped by 3 bases and J by 8 bases, with 10 bases between them. This CDR3 comprises 12 residues. The CDR3 here is CASSFSGRGYTF. CDR3 DNA sequence: TGTGCCAGCAGTTTCTCAGGGCGCGGCTACACCTTC.

The chain links TRBV5-1 to TRBJ2-1; 14 positions match TRBD2. This CDR3 is 18 amino acids long. Germline V gene lookup returns CDR1 SGHRS and CDR2 YFSETQ. V gave up 4 bases and J gave up 0 bases; unmatched junction bases: 6. This CDR3 reads CASSDRLAGGHSYNEQFF. As DNA, the CDR3 is TGCGCCAGCAGCGACCGACTAGCGGGGGGGCACTCCTACAATGAGCAGTTCTTC.

The gene calls are TRBV2 and TRBJ1-5; D possibly corresponds to TRBD1 (5 bases). V was pared by 6 bases and J by 6 bases, with 9 bases between. There are 12 residues in the CDR3. Germline CDR1 is SNHLY and CDR2 is FYNNEI. CDR3 protein: CASRQGVQPQHF. CDR3 in DNA: TGTGCCAGCAGGCAGGGTGTTCAGCCCCAGCATTTT.

V gene TRBV30 combines with J gene TRBJ2-4, with no clear D. This CDR3 is 11 amino acids long. Germline V CDR1 and CDR2: GTSNPN, SVGIG (reference sequence). V lost 3 bases and J lost 8, with 8 bases in between. The CDR3 DNA sequence: TGTGCCTGGAGGCTGGGGTACATTCAGTACTTC. Protein: CAWRLGYIQYF.

The rearrangement joins TRBV4-1 to TRBJ2-7; TRBD2 aligns across 8 bases. V was clipped by 0 bases and J by 2 bases; unmatched bases: 15. Germline assignment: CDR1 MGHRA and CDR2 YSYEKL. The CDR3 has 19 residues. CDR3 DNA sequence: TGCGCCAGCAGCCAAGATCCCCCCCGGGGTAGCGGGACTGCCTACGAGCAGTACTTC. Translating it yields CASSQDPPRGSGTAYEQYF.

This chain links TRBV6-5 with TRBJ2-7; unclear D gene. CDR3 length equals 13 residues. Germline V gene data show CDR1 as MNHEY and CDR2 as SVGAGI. V lost 0 bases to trimming and J lost 6 bases, with 9 bases between them. CDR3 amino acids: CASSYSSFGEQYF. The DNA of the CDR3 is TGTGCCAGCAGTTACTCTTCCTTCGGCGAGCAGTACTTC.

The CDR3 protein is CASRRGLGEETQYF. In DNA form, the CDR3 reads TGCGCCAGCAGGAGGGGGCTAGGTGAAGAGACCCAGTACTTC. This chain connects TRBV5-1 to TRBJ2-5, with 7 bases matching TRBD1. With 5 bases clipped from V and 3 bases from J, the junction kept 7 bases outside the gene matches. The CDR3 runs 14 residues. Germline values: CDR1 SGHRS, CDR2 YFSETQ.

This clone was seen only once. V usage is TRBV5-1 and J usage is TRBJ1-3; D uncertain. V was shortened by 4 bases and J by 3 bases, with 11 bases between the two germline ends. Germline values: CDR1 SGHRS, CDR2 YFSETQ. The CDR3 totals 14 residues. CDR3 sequence: CASSLGVGGNTIYF. The CDR3 region has the DNA TGCGCCAGCAGCCTCGGGGTTGGTGGAAACACCATATATTTT. Supplemented by reference TRBV5-1 and TRBJ1-3, the full variable domain reads KAGVTQTPRYLIKTRGQQVTLSCSPISGHRSVSWYQQTPGQGLQFLFEYFSETQRNKGNFPGRFSGRQFSNSRSEMNVSTLELGDSALYLCASSLGVGGNTIYFGEGSWLTVV.

The chain uses TRBV5-5 and TRBJ2-1, with D perhaps matching TRBD1 or TRBD2 (5 bases each). The ends were cut back, 4 bases at V and 0 bases at J, with 14 bases in the middle. Looked up from germline, CDR1 is SGHKS and CDR2 is YYEKEE (reference sequence). This CDR3 has 16 amino acids. The CDR3 DNA is TGTGCCAGCAGCCTGGGACGGCAAAGCTCCTACAATGAGCAGTTCTTC. Translated: CASSLGRQSSYNEQFF.

CDR3 residues: CASSPVIWGSTDPDTQYF. The DNA of the CDR3 is TGTGCCAGCAGCCCCGTTATTTGGGGGAGTACGGATCCAGATACGCAGTATTTT. The V and J genes are TRBV5-4 and TRBJ2-3; D may correspond to TRBD1 or TRBD2 (5 bases each). CDR1 is SGHNT, CDR2 YYREEE, per germline (reference sequence). The CDR3 is 18 amino acids. The V and J ends lost 4 bases and 4 bases respectively, with 25 bases between them.

CDR3 region: CASSSVYYEQYF. The CDR3 DNA reads TGTGCCAGCAGCTCTGTTTACTACGAGCAGTACTTC. The chain has TRBV6-5 and TRBJ2-7; D gene unclear. Per germline, CDR1 MNHEY and CDR2 SVGAGI. V was clipped by 6 bases and J by 3 bases, with 9 bases between them. The CDR3 consists of 12 residues.

This clone came up a few times. J is TRBJ1-2 and V is TRBV29-1; possibly TRBD1 for D (6 bases). Between the trimmed V and J ends, which lost 6 bases and 8 bases, there was a span of 19 bases. Germline V lookup: CDR1 SQVTM, CDR2 ANQGSEA. The CDR3 sequence is 13 residues long. The CDR3: CSVTAGRGDGYTF. Here the CDR3 DNA reads TGCAGCGTGACAGCGGGCAGGGGAGACGGCTACACCTTC.

A few counts support this clone. V is TRBV19 and J is TRBJ1-6; TRBD1 is a possible D gene (5 bases). Trimming cost V 5 bases and J 10 bases, with 15 bases left between them. This CDR3 is built from 14 residues. Looked up from germline, CDR1 is LNHDA and CDR2 is SQIVND (reference sequence). The CDR3 here is CASSYQGERSPLHF. The CDR3 DNA follows: TGTGCCAGTAGTTACCAGGGTGAAAGATCACCCCTCCACTTT.

J is TRBJ1-5 and V is TRBV7-6; 9 bases are a match to TRBD1. CDR3 length: 15 residues. V shed 1 base, J shed 4 bases, and the junction held 2 bases outside the gene matches. CDR1 and CDR2 (germline): SGHVS, FNYEAQ. This CDR3 reads CASSLEGTGNQPQHF. In DNA, the CDR3 is TGTGCCAGCAGCTTAGAGGGGACAGGGAATCAGCCCCAGCATTTT.

The chain uses TRBV4-2 and TRBJ1-5; a weak D match, TRBD1 (6 bases). Germline values: CDR1 LGHNA, CDR2 YNFKEQ. V was cut by 3 bases and J by 0 bases, with 12 bases left in between. The CDR3 contains 16 residues. The CDR3 DNA reads TGTGCCAGCAGCCAGCAACAGGGTTATAGCAATCAGCCCCAGCATTTT. It codes for CASSQQQGYSNQPQHF.

The J gene is TRBJ2-5, the V gene TRBV9; no definite D call. V lost 0 bases to trimming and J lost 7 bases, with 10 bases between them. The CDR3 consists of 13 residues. Per the germline V gene, CDR1 is SGDLS and CDR2 is YYNGEE. Here the CDR3 DNA reads TGTGCCAGCAGCGTAGACCACCTTGGGACCCAGTACTTC. This encodes CASSVDHLGTQYF.

The rearrangement joins TRBV28 to TRBJ2-7; the D is unclear. This CDR3 spans 14 amino acids. CDR1 and CDR2 (germline): MDHEN, SYDVKM. Trimming stripped 5 bases from V and 3 bases from J, with 14 bases between. The CDR3 DNA reads as TGTGCCAGCAGTCGTCGGGCAGGCCGCTACGAGCAGTACTTC. Residues: CASSRRAGRYEQYF.

This clone was seen a single time. J is TRBJ2-2 and V is TRBV5-8, with 8 bases matching TRBD1. Per the germline V gene, CDR1 is SGHTS and CDR2 is YDEGEE. CDR3 size: 16 residues. The ends lost 4 bases at V and 3 bases at J; junction bases unmatched: 8. Here the CDR3 DNA reads TGTGCCAGCAGCCTATGGGTGACAGGGGACACCGGGGAGCTGTTTTTT. Translating it yields CASSLWVTGDTGELFF.